The source of this T cell receptor (beta chain) is a study of shared clonotypes between healthy human individuals. Healthy and HIV-negative, the adult donors had no recent acute infections or vaccinations. Genomic DNA came from 90 million or so PBMCs in unsorted samples. The repertoire was sequenced with immunoSEQ multiplex PCR; TCRdb's copy has only in-frame clones and lacks some. This table holds about 480,000 clones, less than 85% found once. Germline CDR1 SEHNR, CDR2 FQNEAQ (reference sequence). With 11 bases clipped from V and 6 bases from J, the junction kept 10 bases outside the gene matches. CDR3 length equals 14 residues.

The specimen sequenced was PBMCs. The chain is built from TRBV7-9 and TRBJ2-1; the match to TRBD1 covers 10 bases. The receptor comes from a woman between 40 and 55 years old in good health. Some clones in this sample may be carry-over from other donors' samples. CDR3 sequence: CAAPTGTGANEQFF. DNA of the CDR3: TGTGCCGCCCCGACCGGGACAGGGGCCAATGAGCAGTTCTTC.